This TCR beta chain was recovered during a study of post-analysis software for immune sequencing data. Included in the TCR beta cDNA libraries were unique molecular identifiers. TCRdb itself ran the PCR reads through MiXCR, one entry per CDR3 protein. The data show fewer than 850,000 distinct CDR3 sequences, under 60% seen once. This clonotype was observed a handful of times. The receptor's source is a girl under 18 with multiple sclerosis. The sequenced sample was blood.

The CDR3 is CSADPTSGRKDQYF. DNA of the CDR3: TGCAGTGCCGACCCCACTAGCGGGAGGAAAGACCAGTACTTC. V is TRBV29-1 and J is TRBJ2-5, with 12 bases fitting TRBD2. The CDR3 extends over 14 amino acids. The germline V gene encodes CDR1 SQVTM and CDR2 ANQGSEA.